Following are 19 T cell receptor beta chains from one sample sequenced in a study of Graves' ophthalmopathy and Graves' hyperthyroidism. The study amplified TCR beta CDR3 regions using RNA transcripts. The authors performed first-round RT-PCR with HTBI primers and then a second-round multiplex PCR. Using its own MiXCR run on the multiplex PCR reads, TCRdb lists one record per CDR3 protein. The sample yields 500,000 to 700,000 distinct CDR3 sequences, about 20% seen once. The sequenced sample was peripheral blood. The receptors here all came from a woman younger than 35 with stable Graves' hyperthyroidism. Some clones in this sample may be carry-over from other donors' samples.

The table lists this clonotype with many counts. V usage is TRBV15 and J usage is TRBJ2-7, with D unresolved. V was pared by 2 bases and J by 3 bases, with 17 bases between. This CDR3 is built from 16 residues. CDR1 is LNHNV and CDR2 is YYDKDF in the germline V gene (reference sequence). The CDR3 nucleotides are TGTGCCACCAGCAGAACCCTAGTATCCCCCTACTACGAGCAGTACTTC. As protein: CATSRTLVSPYYEQYF.

This clonotype was counted ten times or more. The chain joins TRBV20-1 to TRBJ1-2; 9 nucleotides agree with TRBD1. Germline CDR1 is DFQATT and CDR2 is SNEGSKA (reference sequence). The J segment lost 3 bases and the V segment lost 4 bases, leaving 3 bases of the junction unmatched. This CDR3 has 13 amino acids. CDR3 protein: CSAKTGGYYGYTF. The CDR3 nucleotides are TGCAGTGCTAAGACAGGGGGATACTATGGCTACACCTTC.

The chain has TRBV30 and TRBJ2-7, with D possibly being TRBD2 (5 bases). The CDR3 has 12 residues. Germline V gives CDR1 GTSNPN, CDR2 SVGIG (reference sequence). Trimming pared 5 bases from V and 0 bases from J, leaving 8 bases between. In nucleotides, the CDR3 is TGTGCCTGGGGGGAGAGCTCCTACGAGCAGTACTTC. It encodes CAWGESSYEQYF.

This clonotype was recorded only once. V gene TRBV20-1 combines with J gene TRBJ1-2, with no clear D. Germline V gene sequence: CDR1 DFQATT, CDR2 SNEGSKA (reference sequence). The ends were cut back, 1 base at V and 5 bases at J, with 8 bases in the middle. CDR3 length: 12 residues. CDR3 nucleotide sequence: TGCAGTGCTAGAGCTCGAGATTATGGCTACACCTTC. Protein: CSARARDYGYTF.

Remarks on this clonotype: The junction shows a germline mismatch at one end, possibly a read error. The rearrangement links TRBV7-9 to TRBJ2-5; no definite D call. There are 14 residues in the CDR3. Per germline, CDR1 SEHNR and CDR2 FQNEAQ (reference sequence). In DNA, the CDR3 is TGCGCCAGCAGCTTAGGCGGATATTGGGAGACCCAGTACTTC. This codes for CASSLGGYWETQYF.

At least ten counts were recorded for this clonotype. The chain links TRBV28 to TRBJ2-7; TRBD1 aligns across 10 bases. The CDR3 loop spans 15 amino acids. Trimming at V came to 5 bases and at J to 7 bases, leaving 11 bases not matched to a gene. CDR1 and CDR2 (germline): MDHEN, SYDVKM. The chain's CDR3 is CASSPRDRGFREQYF. For the CDR3, the DNA is TGTGCCAGCAGTCCCCGGGACAGGGGATTTAGGGAGCAGTACTTC.

This clonotype was observed many times. The chain joins TRBV15 to TRBJ1-2, with 10 bases identical to TRBD1. The J segment lost 3 bases and the V segment lost 1 base, leaving 11 bases of the junction unmatched. In germline, CDR1 is LNHNV, CDR2 YYDKDF (reference sequence). There are 18 residues in the CDR3. The CDR3 protein is CATSRGVETGGLDYGYTF. The CDR3 DNA reads as TGTGCCACCAGCAGAGGTGTGGAGACAGGGGGCTTGGACTATGGCTACACCTTC.

For the CDR3, the DNA is TGTGCCAGCAGGCTAGCGAGACAGGATTCACCCCTCCACTTT. This encodes CASRLARQDSPLHF. This chain uses TRBV7-2 with TRBJ1-6; D perhaps matches TRBD1 (6 bases). The germline V gene has CDR1 SGHTA and CDR2 FQGNSA. The CDR3 is made up of 14 amino acids. V was pared by 6 bases and J by 8 bases, with 14 bases between.

J is TRBJ2-2 and V is TRBV20-1, with D perhaps TRBD2 (5 bases). The CDR3 is made up of 11 amino acids. V shed 6 bases and J shed 5 bases, with 7 bases lying between them. The germline CDR1 and CDR2 sequences are DFQATT and SNEGSKA (reference sequence). CDR3 nucleotide sequence: TGCAGTGCGGAGCGGACCGGGGAGCTGTTTTTT. Its protein product is CSAERTGELFF.

The chain employs TRBV6-2 or TRBV6-3 and TRBJ1-1; D is uncertain. This CDR3 comprises 14 residues. The germline gives CDR1 MNHEY, CDR2 SVGEGT. V shed 6 bases and J shed 5 bases, with 16 bases lying between them. Written as DNA, the CDR3 is TGTGCCAGCAGCGACGCAGGTAGTAGGACTGAAGCTTTCTTT. This gives the protein CASSDAGSRTEAFF.

V is TRBV4-1 and J is TRBJ2-3, with 12 bases lining up with TRBD2. The junction had 9 bases not matched to a gene; V was cut back by 3 bases and J by 2 bases. This CDR3 comprises 18 residues. Germline V lookup: CDR1 MGHRA, CDR2 YSYEKL. Here the CDR3 reads CASSHGLAGHPVTDTQYF. CDR3 DNA sequence: TGCGCCAGCAGCCATGGACTAGCGGGGCACCCAGTCACAGATACGCAGTATTTT.

This clonotype has ten or more counts. The chain links TRBV7-2 to TRBJ2-2; D perhaps matches TRBD1 (6 bases). CDR3 length: 13 residues. Germline values: CDR1 SGHTA, CDR2 FQGNSA. V gave up 3 bases and J gave up 5 bases, with 7 bases separating them. This CDR3 is CASSFTGTGELFF. The CDR3 DNA follows: TGTGCCAGCAGCTTTACAGGGACCGGGGAGCTGTTTTTT.

This sequence joins TRBV4-1 and TRBJ1-2, with 9 bases aligning to TRBD1. The CDR3 loop spans 16 amino acids. Germline CDR1 is MGHRA and CDR2 is YSYEKL. V lost 2 bases to trimming and J lost 0 bases; unmatched junction nucleotides: 4. CDR3 loop: CASSQLQGAANYGYTF. The CDR3 DNA follows: TGCGCCAGCAGCCAATTACAGGGGGCTGCTAACTATGGCTACACCTTC.

This clonotype was counted only a few times. The chain links TRBV2 to TRBJ2-7; perhaps TRBD2 as D (5 bases). V lost 8 bases to trimming and J lost 3 bases, with 14 bases between them. The length of the CDR3 is 13 residues. Germline assignment: CDR1 SNHLY and CDR2 FYNNEI. The CDR3 loop reads CASHPGYDYEQYF. CDR3 DNA sequence: TGTGCCAGCCATCCGGGGTACGACTACGAGCAGTACTTC.

This clonotype was found many times. V is TRBV20-1 and J is TRBJ2-7, with D tentatively TRBD1 or TRBD2 (6 bases each). The CDR3 sequence is 13 residues long. Looked up from germline, CDR1 is DFQATT and CDR2 is SNEGSKA (reference sequence). V was clipped by 3 bases and J by 4 bases, with 13 bases between them. CDR3 DNA: TGCAGTGCTAGGTGGAGGGGGACGTACGAGCAGTACTTC. Translation gives CSARWRGTYEQYF.

This clonotype appeared many times. The rearrangement joins TRBV2 to TRBJ1-5; D may be TRBD1 (6 bases). The germline gives CDR1 SNHLY, CDR2 FYNNEI. The CDR3 covers 15 residues. V dropped 6 bases and J dropped 3 bases, with 15 bases sitting between them. CDR3 amino acids: CASSGPTGINQPQHF. The CDR3 DNA is TGTGCCAGCAGCGGACCAACAGGGATCAATCAGCCCCAGCATTTT.

This clonotype has ten or more counts. The chain joins TRBV20-1 to TRBJ1-1; D gene uncertain. The CDR3 consists of 11 residues. The V end was cut by 1 base, the J end by 7 bases, with 7 bases between. In germline, CDR1 is DFQATT, CDR2 SNEGSKA (reference sequence). DNA of the CDR3: TGCAGTGCTAGAGTTAACCTTGAAGCTTTCTTT. It yields the protein CSARVNLEAFF.

This clonotype was picked up many times. The J gene is TRBJ2-7, the V gene TRBV7-2; 11 positions match TRBD2. From germline, CDR1 is SGHTA and CDR2 FQGNSA. The CDR3 spans 14 residues. J gave up 6 bases and V 4 bases, and 5 bases lay outside the gene matches. CDR3 sequence: CASSYRLAGLEQYF. The CDR3, as DNA: TGTGCCAGCAGCTACCGACTAGCGGGGCTCGAGCAGTACTTC.

This clonotype was seen many times. The chain links TRBV6-5 to TRBJ1-1; weak D call: TRBD1 (5 bases). Trimming removed 7 bases at V and 4 bases at J, with 10 bases between. Germline V gene data show CDR1 as MNHEY and CDR2 as SVGAGI. The CDR3 is 12 amino acids. CDR3 in amino acids: CASMLGGTEAFF. CDR3 DNA sequence: TGTGCCAGCATGTTGGGGGGCACTGAAGCTTTCTTT.